The rows below give T cell receptor beta chains drawn from one sample of a study of STAT5B mutations in CD4+ large granular lymphocyte leukemia. Sequencing used immunoSEQ multiplex PCR; TCRdb keeps in-frame clones, though not all of them. In the table there are nearly 35,000 clones, around 67% of which are singletons. The sequencing input was CD4+ T cells from blood buffy coats. Receptors originate from a human donor in good health. Each CDR3 is given with its conserved first and last residue. The order of the fields is CDR3 protein, CDR3 DNA, clone size, J gene, V gene, D gene. D genes are given only for firm matches. Clone size is stated in some rows and not others, as once, few, many or a class when expanded.

CASSLATASYEQYF,TGTGCCAGCAGCTTAGCGACTGCCAGCTACGAGCAGTACTTC,-,TRBJ2-7,TRBV7-2,-
CASGGQGWTEAFF,TGTGCCAGCGGAGGACAGGGTTGGACTGAAGCTTTCTTT,few,TRBJ1-1,TRBV2,TRBD1
CASSVVARDTQYF,TGTGCCAGCAGTGTAGTGGCTAGGGATACGCAGTATTTT,-,TRBJ2-3,TRBV2,-
CACAMDISGYTF,TGTGCCTGCGCCATGGACATTTCTGGCTACACCTTC,-,TRBJ1-2,TRBV6-1,-
CASSLPVRTYGYTF,TGTGCCAGCAGCTTACCCGTAAGGACCTATGGCTACACCTTC,few,TRBJ1-2,TRBV7-2,-
CASSPAGQIYNEQFF,TGTGCCAGCAGCCCAGCGGGACAAATATACAATGAGCAGTTCTTC,-,TRBJ2-1,TRBV11-3,-
CASSPAGGQKTQYF,TGTGCCAGCAGTCCCGCGGGGGGACAAAAGACCCAGTACTTC,-,TRBJ2-5,TRBV6-5,TRBD2
CSVVSRQGGTEAFF,TGCAGCGTTGTCTCCCGACAGGGAGGCACTGAAGCTTTCTTT,few,TRBJ1-1,TRBV29-1,TRBD1
CASSLNHDQPQHF,TGTGCCAGCTCATTAAATCATGATCAGCCCCAGCATTTT,few,TRBJ1-5,TRBV18,-
CASSRPDGPNSPLHF,TGTGCCAGCAGCCGGCCGGACGGACCTAATTCACCCCTCCACTTT,-,TRBJ1-6,TRBV4-2,-
CASSQGGSGPSTAQYF,TGCGCCAGCAGCCAAGGGGGGTCGGGCCCCTCCACGGCCCAGTACTTC,-,TRBJ2-5,TRBV4-1,-
CASSSAGQVNSPLHF,TGTGCCAGCAGCTCCGCCGGACAGGTTAATTCACCCCTCCACTTT,-,TRBJ1-6,TRBV7-8,TRBD1
CASSLVAANTEAFF,TGTGCCAGCAGCTTAGTGGCAGCCAACACTGAAGCTTTCTTT,-,TRBJ1-1,TRBV11-2,-
CASSGPGETQYF,TGTGCCAGCAGTGGACCAGGGGAGACCCAGTACTTC,-,TRBJ2-5,TRBV2,-
CASSQEGGGGAINEQFF,TGCGCCAGCAGCCAAGAAGGTGGAGGGGGGGCGATCAATGAGCAGTTCTTC,-,TRBJ2-1,TRBV4-3,-
CSVHRRDEQFF,TGCAGCGTCCACAGAAGGGATGAGCAGTTCTTC,-,TRBJ2-1,TRBV29-1,-
CASSQDGGERETQYF,TGTGCCAGCAGCCAAGATGGGGGAGAACGAGAGACCCAGTACTTC,-,TRBJ2-5,TRBV4-2,-
CASSPGGGGTDTQYF,TGTGCCAGCAGCCCCGGTGGGGGGGGCACAGATACGCAGTATTTT,-,TRBJ2-3,TRBV7-7,TRBD2
CASSLNSGGRYEQYF,TGTGCCAGCAGCTTAAATTCGGGCGGACGCTACGAGCAGTACTTC,-,TRBJ2-7,TRBV7-9,-
CASSHTQGAAYGYTF,TGTGCCAGCAGTCATACACAGGGGGCAGCCTATGGCTACACCTTC,-,TRBJ1-2,TRBV27,TRBD1
CASSSPSGRAFF,TGTGCCAGTAGTAGCCCATCCGGACGCGCTTTCTTT,few,TRBJ1-1,TRBV19,-
CASSTATYEQYF,TGTGCCAGCAGCACTGCCACCTACGAGCAGTACTTC,once,TRBJ2-7,TRBV5-6,-
CASSEAPANQPQHF,TGTGCCAGCAGTGAAGCGCCCGCGAATCAGCCCCAGCATTTT,-,TRBJ1-5,TRBV6-1,-
CASSVAPTGATEAFF,TGTGCCAGCAGCGTAGCCCCGACAGGGGCGACTGAAGCTTTCTTT,-,TRBJ1-1,TRBV9,TRBD1
CAAGAGASYNEQFF,TGTGCCGCGGGTGCGGGGGCATCCTACAATGAGCAGTTCTTC,-,TRBJ2-1,TRBV2,-
CASSADRGTDTQYF,TGTGCCAGCAGCGCGGACAGGGGCACAGATACGCAGTATTTT,-,TRBJ2-3,TRBV7-3,TRBD1
CATSRTVNQPQHF,TGTGCCACCTCCCGGACAGTTAATCAGCCCCAGCATTTT,once,TRBJ1-5,TRBV6-4,-
CASSAHRGEAFF,TGTGCCAGCAGTGCCCACAGGGGAGAAGCTTTCTTT,-,TRBJ1-1,TRBV6-1,TRBD1
CASSLEGDGYTF,TGCGCCAGCAGCTTGGAAGGGGATGGCTACACCTTC,-,TRBJ1-2,TRBV5-1,-
CASSLPGIVGYTF,TGTGCCAGCAGCTTACCGGGTATCGTGGGCTACACCTTC,-,TRBJ1-2,TRBV7-2,-
CASSSHSDQPQHF,TGTGCCAGCTCATCACACAGCGATCAGCCCCAGCATTTT,-,TRBJ1-5,TRBV18,-
CASSFGDTEAFF,TGCGCCAGCAGCTTTGGGGACACTGAAGCTTTCTTT,-,TRBJ1-1,TRBV5-1,-
CASSFARGVLVPEAFF,TGTGCCAGCAGCTTCGCCCGGGGGGTTTTGGTCCCTGAAGCTTTCTTT,-,TRBJ1-1,TRBV11-3,-
CASSPTRVQETQYF,TGTGCCAGCAGCCCTACTCGGGTCCAAGAGACCCAGTACTTC,-,TRBJ2-5,TRBV7-8,-
CASRETGINTEAFF,TGTGCCAGTAGGGAGACAGGGATAAACACTGAAGCTTTCTTT,-,TRBJ1-1,TRBV19,TRBD1
CASSSFGTGDEQYF,TGCGCCAGCAGCTCATTCGGAACAGGGGACGAGCAGTACTTC,-,TRBJ2-7,TRBV5-1,TRBD1
CASSVVGQGAYEQFF,TGTGCCAGCAGCGTAGTGGGACAGGGGGCTTATGAGCAGTTCTTC,-,TRBJ2-1,TRBV9,TRBD1
CASSLTDRGDAIYF,TGTGCCAGCAGCTTAACCGACAGGGGGGACGCCATATATTTT,few,TRBJ1-3,TRBV13,TRBD1
CSVEIPGTPYGYTF,TGCAGCGTTGAAATCCCCGGGACACCCTATGGCTACACCTTC,-,TRBJ1-2,TRBV29-1,-
CASSPGRGGTEAFF,TGTGCCAGCTCACCAGGCAGGGGTGGAACTGAAGCTTTCTTT,few,TRBJ1-1,TRBV18,-
CASSTSGTGTSSYTF,TGTGCCAGCAGCACCTCCGGGACAGGGACTTCAAGCTACACCTTC,-,TRBJ1-2,TRBV5-5,TRBD1
CASTHIRTGKNIQYF,TGTGCCAGCACCCACATTAGGACAGGCAAAAACATTCAGTACTTC,-,TRBJ2-4,TRBV21-1,-
CASSDWGHEPQHF,TGTGCCAGCAGTGATTGGGGTCATGAGCCCCAGCATTTT,-,TRBJ1-5,TRBV6-1,-
CASSLLGPGANVLTF,TGTGCCAGCAGCCTCCTAGGCCCCGGGGCCAACGTCCTGACTTTC,-,TRBJ2-6,TRBV9,-
CASSVYWGQETQYF,TGTGCCAGCAGCGTATATTGGGGGCAAGAGACCCAGTACTTC,-,TRBJ2-5,TRBV9,-